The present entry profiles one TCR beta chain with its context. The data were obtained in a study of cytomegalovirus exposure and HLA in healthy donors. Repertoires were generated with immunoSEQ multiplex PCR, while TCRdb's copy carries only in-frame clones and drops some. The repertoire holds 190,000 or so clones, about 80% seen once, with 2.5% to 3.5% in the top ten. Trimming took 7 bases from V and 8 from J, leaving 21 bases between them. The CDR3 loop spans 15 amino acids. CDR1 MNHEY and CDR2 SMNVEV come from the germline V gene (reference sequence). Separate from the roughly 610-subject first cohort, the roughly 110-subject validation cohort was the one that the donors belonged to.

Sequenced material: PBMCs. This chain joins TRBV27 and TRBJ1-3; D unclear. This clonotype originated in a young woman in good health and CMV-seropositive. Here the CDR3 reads CASNNFPGVKDTIYF. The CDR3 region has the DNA TGTGCCAGCAACAACTTCCCCGGGGTCAAGGACACCATATATTTT.